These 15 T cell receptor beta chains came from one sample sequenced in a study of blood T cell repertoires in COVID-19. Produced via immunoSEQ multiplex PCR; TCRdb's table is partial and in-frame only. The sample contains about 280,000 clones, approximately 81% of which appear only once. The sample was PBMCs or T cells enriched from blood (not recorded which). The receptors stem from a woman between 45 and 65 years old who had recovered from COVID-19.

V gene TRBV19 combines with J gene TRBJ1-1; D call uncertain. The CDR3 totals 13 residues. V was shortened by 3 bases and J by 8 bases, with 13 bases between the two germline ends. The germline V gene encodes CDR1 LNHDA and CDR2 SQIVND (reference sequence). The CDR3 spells CASSIISGGEAFF. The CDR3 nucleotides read TGTGCCAGTAGTATCATCTCCGGCGGCGAAGCTTTCTTT.

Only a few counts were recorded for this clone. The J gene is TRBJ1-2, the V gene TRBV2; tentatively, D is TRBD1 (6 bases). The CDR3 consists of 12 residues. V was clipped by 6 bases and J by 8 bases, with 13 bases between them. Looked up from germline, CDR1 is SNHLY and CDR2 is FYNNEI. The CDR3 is CASSLGGRGYTF. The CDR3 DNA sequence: TGTGCCAGCAGCCTCGGGGGGCGAGGCTACACCTTC.

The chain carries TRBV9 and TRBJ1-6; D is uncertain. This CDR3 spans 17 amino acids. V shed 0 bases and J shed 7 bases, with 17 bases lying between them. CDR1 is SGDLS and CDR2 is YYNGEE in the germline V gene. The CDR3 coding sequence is TGTGCCAGCAGCGTAGACGAAAAGAGACTGCCAAATTCACCCCTCCACTTT. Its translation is CASSVDEKRLPNSPLHF.

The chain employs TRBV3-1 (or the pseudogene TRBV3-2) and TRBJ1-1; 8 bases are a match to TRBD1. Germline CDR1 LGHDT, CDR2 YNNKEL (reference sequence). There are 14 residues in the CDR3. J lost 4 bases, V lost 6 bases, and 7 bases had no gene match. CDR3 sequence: CASSRSGGGTEAFF. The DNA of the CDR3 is TGTGCCAGCAGTCGTTCAGGGGGCGGCACTGAAGCTTTCTTT.

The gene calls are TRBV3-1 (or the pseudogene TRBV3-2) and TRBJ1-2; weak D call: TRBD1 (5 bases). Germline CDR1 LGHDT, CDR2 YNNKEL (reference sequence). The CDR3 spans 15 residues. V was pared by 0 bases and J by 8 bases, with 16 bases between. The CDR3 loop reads CASSQDNRLGKGYTF. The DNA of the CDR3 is TGTGCCAGCAGCCAAGATAACAGGTTGGGTAAGGGCTACACCTTC.

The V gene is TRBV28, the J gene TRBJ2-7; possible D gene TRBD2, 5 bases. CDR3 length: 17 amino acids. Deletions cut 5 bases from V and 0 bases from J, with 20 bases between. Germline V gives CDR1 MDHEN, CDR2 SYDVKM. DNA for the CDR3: TGTGCCAGCAGTCCCCTCTCCATTCGACTAAGCTCCTACGAGCAGTACTTC. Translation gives CASSPLSIRLSSYEQYF.

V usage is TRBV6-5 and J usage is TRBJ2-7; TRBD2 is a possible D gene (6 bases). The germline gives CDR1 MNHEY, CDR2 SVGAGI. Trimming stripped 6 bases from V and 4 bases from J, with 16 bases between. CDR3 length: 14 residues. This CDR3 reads CASRQNSGPYEQYF. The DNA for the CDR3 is TGTGCCAGCAGACAGAATAGCGGACCTTACGAGCAGTACTTC.

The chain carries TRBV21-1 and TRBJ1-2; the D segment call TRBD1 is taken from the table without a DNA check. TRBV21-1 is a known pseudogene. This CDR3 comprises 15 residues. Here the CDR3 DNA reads TGTGCCAGCAGCAACCGGACAGGGGAGCGGTATGGCTACACCTTC. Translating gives CASSNRTGERYGYTF.

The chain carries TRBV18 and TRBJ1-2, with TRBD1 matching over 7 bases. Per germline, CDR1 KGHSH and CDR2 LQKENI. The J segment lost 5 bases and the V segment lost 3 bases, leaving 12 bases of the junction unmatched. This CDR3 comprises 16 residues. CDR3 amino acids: CASSPRRQGETYGYTF. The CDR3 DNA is TGTGCCAGCTCACCCCGACGACAGGGAGAAACTTATGGCTACACCTTC.

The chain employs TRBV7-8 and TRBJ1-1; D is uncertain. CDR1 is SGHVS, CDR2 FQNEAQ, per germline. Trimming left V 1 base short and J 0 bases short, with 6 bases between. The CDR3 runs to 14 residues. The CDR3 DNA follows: TGTGCCAGCAGCTTAGTCACGGTGAACACTGAAGCTTTCTTT. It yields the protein CASSLVTVNTEAFF.

The CDR3 DNA sequence: TGTGCCAGCAGCTTAGGGAACAGGCTCGGGACTGAAGCTTTCTTT. It yields the protein CASSLGNRLGTEAFF. The chain carries TRBV11-2 and TRBJ1-1, with a possible D match to TRBD1 (5 bases). CDR3 size: 15 residues. Germline CDR1 reads SGHAT; CDR2 reads FQNNGV. The ends were cut back, 1 base at V and 5 bases at J, with 14 bases in the middle.

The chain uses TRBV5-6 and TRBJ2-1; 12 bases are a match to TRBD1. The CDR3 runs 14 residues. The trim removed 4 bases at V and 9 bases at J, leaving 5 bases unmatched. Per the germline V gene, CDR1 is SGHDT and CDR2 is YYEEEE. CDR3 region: CASSPGQGAPEQFF. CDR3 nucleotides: TGTGCCAGCAGCCCGGGACAGGGGGCGCCTGAGCAGTTCTTC.

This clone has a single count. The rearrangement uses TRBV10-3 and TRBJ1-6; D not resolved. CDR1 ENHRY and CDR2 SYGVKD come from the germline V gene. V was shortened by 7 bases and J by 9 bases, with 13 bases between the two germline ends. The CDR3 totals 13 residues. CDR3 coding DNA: TGTGCCATCACGAGGCAGGAGGGTTCACCCCTCCACTTT. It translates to CAITRQEGSPLHF.

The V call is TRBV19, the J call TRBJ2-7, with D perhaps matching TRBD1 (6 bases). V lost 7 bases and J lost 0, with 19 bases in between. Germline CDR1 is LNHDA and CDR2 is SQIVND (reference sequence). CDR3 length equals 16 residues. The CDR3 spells CASTSGNRETSYEQYF. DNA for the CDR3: TGTGCCAGTACTTCCGGGAACAGGGAGACCTCCTACGAGCAGTACTTC. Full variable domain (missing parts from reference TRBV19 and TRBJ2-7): DGGITQSPKYLFRKEGQNVTLSCEQNLNHDAMYWYRQDPGQGLRLIYYSQIVNDFQKGDIAEGYSVSREKKESFPLTVTSAQKNPTAFYLCASTSGNRETSYEQYFGPGTRLTVT.

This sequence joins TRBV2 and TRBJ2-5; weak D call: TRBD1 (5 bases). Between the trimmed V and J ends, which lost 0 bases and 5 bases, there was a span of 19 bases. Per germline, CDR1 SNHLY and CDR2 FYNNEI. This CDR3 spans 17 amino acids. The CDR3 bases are TGTGCCAGCAGTGAAGCGCTTCGTTTGGGGCTTCCGGAGACCCAGTACTTC. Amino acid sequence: CASSEALRLGLPETQYF.